This T cell receptor (beta chain) was identified in a study of neoadjuvant anti-PD-1 for oral cavity cancer (dated by TCRdb to the early 2020s). For context, the study as a whole: Patients mostly received three to four biweekly doses of nivolumab at 3 mg/kg before curative-intent surgical resection. A fourth nivolumab dose was given around day 43 to patients without progression, and definitive surgical resection was performed in those patients on days 50-56. Responders were defined as patients with complete response, partial response or stable disease by RECIST 1.1; non-responders were defined as patients with progression. The parent correlative cohort included approximately 13 patients, with an approximately 30% response rate.

Including the terminal cysteine and phenylalanine, the CDR3 comprises 12 residues. Just CDR3 DNA is preserved here, 36 bases in frame from base 1. As encoded in the germline V gene, CDR1 is SGHTA while CDR2 is FQGNSA. V was cut back by 0 bases and J by 3 bases, leaving a gap of 0 bases between them. The paper's findings and limits, for the study overall: A higher pretreatment blood Treg/Th17 ratio correlated with both higher pretreatment blood TCRbeta clonality and lower post-treatment tumor TCRbeta clonality. The TCR analyses had only a few patients in each response group, and the authors called for validation in larger cohorts. Greater tumor shrinkage correlated with larger post-treatment sizes of preexisting intratumoral clones, which suggests that expansion of preexisting clones contributed to response.

A remark on this clone: This receptor's antigen is unknown. No much larger clonotype is one base removed from it; base qualities were not supplied.

The sample's time point label, in plain terms: after neoadjuvant nivolumab, at surgical resection. The patients had newly diagnosed stage II-IVA oral cavity squamous cell carcinoma and had not received any prior systemic or radiation treatment. The cohort was composed of patients with HPV-negative, locally advanced oral cavity squamous cell carcinoma. The samples were drawn from a longitudinal correlative study tied to a single-arm phase II trial testing neoadjuvant nivolumab in oral cavity squamous cell carcinoma. Subject-matched pre- and post-treatment PBMCs and tumors from three responders and three non-responders were subjected to genomic DNA-based TCRbeta sequencing. For tumor tissue, genomic DNA extraction relied on the Maxwell RSC DNA from Tissue kit. For survey sequencing, tumor libraries mostly used 4.5 to 6 ug of input genomic DNA, with two replicates for each sample. TCRbeta libraries were prepared with the immunoSEQ hsTCRbeta kit according to the manufacturer's instructions. The finished libraries were brought together in one pool at about 2.8 nM, which was then read using an Illumina NovaSeq 6000 S4 flow cell. In the source study's methods: The immunoSEQ Analyzer handled quality control and preprocessing of the raw data. The analysis was limited to productive rearrangements, and each clonotype was defined by a unique CDR3 amino acid sequence. Repertoire clonality was estimated as the Gini-Simpson index, which was computed with the R package tcR. Student's t test was used to compare Gini indices, and Pearson correlation was used to assess associations with tumor size change. Drawn from immuneACCESS, this table holds only the in-frame rearrangements with V and J called that TCRdb kept. Clones are partly lost; checked studies trace under half to an unresolved V gene and leave the rest unexplained. Clone size and the V and J calls come from that table; the DNA yielded D and trimming. In all, the sample holds tens of thousands of clones, and 35% to 50% of those were seen once. The top ten constitute under 40% of the sample.

The sequence came from a person between 40 and 85 years old with oral cavity squamous cell carcinoma. The receptor chain draws on TRBV7-2 and TRBJ2-4; the D gene remains uncertain. Sequenced here: tumor tissue, sampled after nivolumab (anti-PD-1) treatment. The CDR3 protein is CASSLAKNIQYF. The nucleotides read TGTGCCAGCAGCTTAGCCAAAAACATTCAGTACTTC.